Given below is one TCR beta chain in context. The data are from a study of blood T cell repertoires in COVID-19. Background on the study: Samples came from the United States, Italy and Spain, spanning acute and convalescent COVID-19.

Some clones are missing from TCRdb's copy, which holds only in-frame ones; the method was immunoSEQ multiplex PCR. The sample has under 200,000 clones, roughly 78% seen once. The receptor's source is a man aged 65 to 79 with active or convalescent COVID-19. Material: peripheral blood.

CDR3 protein: CATSQSVDYGYTF. CDR3 DNA: TGTGCCACCAGCCAAAGCGTTGACTATGGCTACACCTTC. The chain employs TRBV15 and TRBJ1-2; D remains ambiguous. Germline assignment: CDR1 LNHNV and CDR2 YYDKDF (reference sequence). V dropped 5 bases and J dropped 3 bases, with 10 bases sitting between them. The CDR3 totals 13 residues.